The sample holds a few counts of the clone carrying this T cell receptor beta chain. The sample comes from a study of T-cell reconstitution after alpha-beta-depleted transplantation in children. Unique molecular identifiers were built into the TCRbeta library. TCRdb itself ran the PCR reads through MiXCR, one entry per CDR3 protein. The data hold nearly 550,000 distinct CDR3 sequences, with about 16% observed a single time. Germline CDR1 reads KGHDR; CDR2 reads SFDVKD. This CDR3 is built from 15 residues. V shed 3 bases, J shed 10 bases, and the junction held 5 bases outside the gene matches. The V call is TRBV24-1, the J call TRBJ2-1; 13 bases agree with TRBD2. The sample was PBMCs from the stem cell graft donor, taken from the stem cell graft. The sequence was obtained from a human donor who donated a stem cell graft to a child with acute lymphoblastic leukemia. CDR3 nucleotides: TGTGCCACCAGTGATGGGACTAGCGGGAAGTGGGAGCAGTTCTTC. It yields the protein CATSDGTSGKWEQFF.